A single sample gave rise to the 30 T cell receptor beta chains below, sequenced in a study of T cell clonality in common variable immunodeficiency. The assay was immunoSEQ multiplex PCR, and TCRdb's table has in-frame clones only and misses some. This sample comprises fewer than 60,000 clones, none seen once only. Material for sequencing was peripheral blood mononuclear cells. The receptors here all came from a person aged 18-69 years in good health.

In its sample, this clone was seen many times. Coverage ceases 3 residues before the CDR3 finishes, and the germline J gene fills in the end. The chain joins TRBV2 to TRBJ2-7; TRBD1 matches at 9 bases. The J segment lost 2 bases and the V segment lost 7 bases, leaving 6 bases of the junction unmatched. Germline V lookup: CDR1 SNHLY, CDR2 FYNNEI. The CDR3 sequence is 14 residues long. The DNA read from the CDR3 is TGTGCCAGCACCTCCGGACAGGGGACCTACGAG. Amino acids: CASTSGQGTYE. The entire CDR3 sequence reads CASTSGQGTYEQYF.

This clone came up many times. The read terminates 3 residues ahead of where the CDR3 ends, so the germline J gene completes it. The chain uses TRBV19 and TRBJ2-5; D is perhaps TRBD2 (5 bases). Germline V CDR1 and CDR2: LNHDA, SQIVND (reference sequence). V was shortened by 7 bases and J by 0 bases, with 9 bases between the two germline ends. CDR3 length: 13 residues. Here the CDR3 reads CASTERYQETQYF. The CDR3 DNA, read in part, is TGTGCCAGTACGGAGCGGTACCAAGAGACC.

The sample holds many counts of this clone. CDR3: CSARDLAGGESETQYF. The DNA read from the CDR3 is TGCAGTGCTAGAGATTTAGCGGGGGGGGAATCAGAGACC. This rearrangement joins TRBV20-1 to TRBJ2-5; 11 nucleotides agree with TRBD2. With the read ending 3 residues before the CDR3 end, the germline J gene is used to fill in that end. J gave up 4 bases and V 0 bases, and 7 bases lay outside the gene matches. The CDR3 consists of 16 residues. Looked up from germline, CDR1 is DFQATT and CDR2 is SNEGSKA (reference sequence).

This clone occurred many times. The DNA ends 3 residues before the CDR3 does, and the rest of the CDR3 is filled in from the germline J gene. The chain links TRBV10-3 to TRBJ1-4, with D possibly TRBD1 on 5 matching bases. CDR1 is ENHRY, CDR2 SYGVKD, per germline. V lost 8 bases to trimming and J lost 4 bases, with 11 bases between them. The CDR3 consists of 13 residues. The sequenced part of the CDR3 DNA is TGTGCCATCGGGGCAGCCCTTAATGAAAAA. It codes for CAIGAALNEK. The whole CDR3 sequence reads CAIGAALNEKLFF.

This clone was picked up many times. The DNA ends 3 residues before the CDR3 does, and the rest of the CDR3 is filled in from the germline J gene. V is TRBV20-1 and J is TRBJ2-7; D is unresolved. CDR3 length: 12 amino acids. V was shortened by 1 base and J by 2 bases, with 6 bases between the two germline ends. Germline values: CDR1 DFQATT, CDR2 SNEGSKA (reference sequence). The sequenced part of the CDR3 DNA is TGCAGTGCTAGAGTGCTAACCTACGAG. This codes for CSARVLTYE. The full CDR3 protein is CSARVLTYEQYF.

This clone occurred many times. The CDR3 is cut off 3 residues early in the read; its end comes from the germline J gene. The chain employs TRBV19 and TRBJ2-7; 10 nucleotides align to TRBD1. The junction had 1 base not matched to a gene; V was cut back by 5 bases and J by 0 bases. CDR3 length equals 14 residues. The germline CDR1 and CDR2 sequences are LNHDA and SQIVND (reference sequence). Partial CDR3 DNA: TGTGCCAGTAGTTGGGACAGGGGCTCCTACGAG. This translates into CASSWDRGSYE. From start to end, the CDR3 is CASSWDRGSYEQYF.

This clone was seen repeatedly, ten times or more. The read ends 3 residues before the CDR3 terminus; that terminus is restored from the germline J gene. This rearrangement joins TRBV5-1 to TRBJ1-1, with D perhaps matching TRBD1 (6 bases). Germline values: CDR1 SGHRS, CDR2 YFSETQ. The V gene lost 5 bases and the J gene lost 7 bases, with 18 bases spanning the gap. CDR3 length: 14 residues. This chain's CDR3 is CASRAGDNPFEAFF. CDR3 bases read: TGCGCCAGCAGAGCGGGGGACAACCCTTTTGAA. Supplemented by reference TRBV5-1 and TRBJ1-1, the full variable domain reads KAGVTQTPRYLIKTRGQQVTLSCSPISGHRSVSWYQQTPGQGLQFLFEYFSETQRNKGNFPGRFSGRQFSNSRSEMNVSTLELGDSALYLCASRAGDNPFEAFFGQGTRLTVV.

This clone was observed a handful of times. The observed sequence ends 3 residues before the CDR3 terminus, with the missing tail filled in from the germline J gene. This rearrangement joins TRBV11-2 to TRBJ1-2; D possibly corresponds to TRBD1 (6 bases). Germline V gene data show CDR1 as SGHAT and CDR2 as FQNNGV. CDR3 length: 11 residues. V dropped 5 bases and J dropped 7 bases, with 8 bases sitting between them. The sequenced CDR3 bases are TGTGCCAGCAGCCAGGGGAGTGGC. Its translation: CASSQGSG. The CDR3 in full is CASSQGSGYTF.

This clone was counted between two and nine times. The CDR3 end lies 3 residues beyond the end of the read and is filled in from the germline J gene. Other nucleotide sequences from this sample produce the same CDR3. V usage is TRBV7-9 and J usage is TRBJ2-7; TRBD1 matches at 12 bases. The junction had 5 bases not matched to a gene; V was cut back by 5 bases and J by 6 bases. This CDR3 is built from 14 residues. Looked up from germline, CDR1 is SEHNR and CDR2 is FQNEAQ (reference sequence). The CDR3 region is CASSRGQGAPEQYF. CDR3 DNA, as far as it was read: TGTGCCAGCAGCCGGGGACAGGGGGCTCCCGAG.

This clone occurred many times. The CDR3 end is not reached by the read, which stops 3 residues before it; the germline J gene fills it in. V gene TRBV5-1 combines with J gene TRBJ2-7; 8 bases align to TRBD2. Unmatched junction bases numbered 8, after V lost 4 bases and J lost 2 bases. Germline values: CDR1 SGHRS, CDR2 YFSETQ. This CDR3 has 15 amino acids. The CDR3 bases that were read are TGCGCCAGCAGCGGTGCGGGGGGATCAACCTACGAG. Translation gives CASSGAGGSTYE. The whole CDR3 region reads CASSGAGGSTYEQYF.

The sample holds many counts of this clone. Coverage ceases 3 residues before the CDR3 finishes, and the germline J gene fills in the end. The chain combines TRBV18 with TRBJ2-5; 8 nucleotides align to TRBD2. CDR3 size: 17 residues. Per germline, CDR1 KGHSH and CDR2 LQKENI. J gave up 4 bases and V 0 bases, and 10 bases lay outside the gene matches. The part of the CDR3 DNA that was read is TGTGCCAGCTCACCACCCGGGGGGGGAGGGGTTCGAGAGACC. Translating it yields CASSPPGGGGVRET. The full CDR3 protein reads CASSPPGGGGVRETQYF.

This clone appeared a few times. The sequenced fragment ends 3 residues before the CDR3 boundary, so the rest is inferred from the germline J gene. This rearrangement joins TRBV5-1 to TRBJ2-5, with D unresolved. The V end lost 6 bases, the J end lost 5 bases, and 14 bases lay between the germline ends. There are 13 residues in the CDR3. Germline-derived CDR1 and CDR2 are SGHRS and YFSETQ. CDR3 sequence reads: CASTPNYGETQYF. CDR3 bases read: TGCGCCAGCACCCCTAACTACGGGGAGACC.

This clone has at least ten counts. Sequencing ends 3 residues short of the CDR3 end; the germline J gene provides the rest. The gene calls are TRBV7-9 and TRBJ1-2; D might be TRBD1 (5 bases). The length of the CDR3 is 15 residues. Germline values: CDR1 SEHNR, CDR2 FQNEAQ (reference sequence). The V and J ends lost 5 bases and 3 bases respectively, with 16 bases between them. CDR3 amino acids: CASSLGAAPDYGYTF. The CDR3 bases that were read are TGTGCCAGCAGCCTAGGGGCCGCACCGGACTATGGC.

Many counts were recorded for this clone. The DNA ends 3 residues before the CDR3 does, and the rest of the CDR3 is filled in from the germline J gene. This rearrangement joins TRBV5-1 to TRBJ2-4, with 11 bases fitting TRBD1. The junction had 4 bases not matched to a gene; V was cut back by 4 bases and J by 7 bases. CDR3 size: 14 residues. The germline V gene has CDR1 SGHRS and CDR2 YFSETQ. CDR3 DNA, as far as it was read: TGCGCCAGCAGCCCGGGGACAGGGGGTAACATT. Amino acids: CASSPGTGGNI. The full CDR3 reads CASSPGTGGNIQYF.

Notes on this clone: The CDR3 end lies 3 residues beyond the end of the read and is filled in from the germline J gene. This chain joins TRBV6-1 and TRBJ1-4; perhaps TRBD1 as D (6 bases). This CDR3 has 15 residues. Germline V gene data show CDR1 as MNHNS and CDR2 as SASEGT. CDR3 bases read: TGTGCCAGCAGTGAGGGACACTCTGGGGCCAACGTA. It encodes CASSEGHSGANV. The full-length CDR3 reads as CASSEGHSGANVLFF.

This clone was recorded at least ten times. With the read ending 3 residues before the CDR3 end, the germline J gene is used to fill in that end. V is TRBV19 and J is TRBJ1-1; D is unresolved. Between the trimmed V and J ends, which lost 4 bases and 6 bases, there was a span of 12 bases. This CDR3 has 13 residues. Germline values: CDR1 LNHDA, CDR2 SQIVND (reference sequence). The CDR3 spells CASSNAGQAEAFF. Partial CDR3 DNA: TGTGCCAGTAGTAATGCTGGGCAGGCTGAA.

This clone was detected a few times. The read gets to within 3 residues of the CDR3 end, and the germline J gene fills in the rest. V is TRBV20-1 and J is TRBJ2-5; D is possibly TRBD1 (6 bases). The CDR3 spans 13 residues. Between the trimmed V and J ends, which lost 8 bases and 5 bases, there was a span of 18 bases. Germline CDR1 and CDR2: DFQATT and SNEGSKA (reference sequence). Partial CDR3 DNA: TGCAGTTCCTTCGAGACAGGAACCGAGACC. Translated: CSSFETGTET. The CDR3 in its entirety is CSSFETGTETQYF.

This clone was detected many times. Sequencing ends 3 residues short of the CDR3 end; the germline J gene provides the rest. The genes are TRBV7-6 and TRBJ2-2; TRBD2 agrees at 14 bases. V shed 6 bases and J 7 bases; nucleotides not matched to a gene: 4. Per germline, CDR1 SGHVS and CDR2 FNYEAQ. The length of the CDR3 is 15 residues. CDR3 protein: CASRGLAGEVGELFF. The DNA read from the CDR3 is TGTGCCAGCAGGGGACTAGCGGGGGAGGTCGGGGAG.

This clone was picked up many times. The CDR3 bases that were read are TGTGCCAGCTCACGAGGTGAGGGCAATCAGCCC. Protein: CASSRGEGNQP. The CDR3 in its entirety is CASSRGEGNQPQHF. The V gene is TRBV18, the J gene TRBJ1-5; D is unresolved. The CDR3 is cut off 3 residues early in the read; its end comes from the germline J gene. Trimming removed 4 bases from V and 2 bases from J, with 9 bases in between. CDR1 and CDR2 (germline): KGHSH, LQKENI. This CDR3 region has 14 residues.

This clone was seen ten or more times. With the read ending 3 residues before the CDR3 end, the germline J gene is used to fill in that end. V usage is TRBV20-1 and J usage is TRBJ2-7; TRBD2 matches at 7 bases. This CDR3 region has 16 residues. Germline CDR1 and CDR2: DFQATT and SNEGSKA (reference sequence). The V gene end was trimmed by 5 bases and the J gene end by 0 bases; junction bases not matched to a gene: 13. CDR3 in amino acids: CSAGFGSRDYSYEQYF. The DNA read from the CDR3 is TGCAGTGCTGGGTTCGGGTCTCGGGACTACTCCTACGAG.

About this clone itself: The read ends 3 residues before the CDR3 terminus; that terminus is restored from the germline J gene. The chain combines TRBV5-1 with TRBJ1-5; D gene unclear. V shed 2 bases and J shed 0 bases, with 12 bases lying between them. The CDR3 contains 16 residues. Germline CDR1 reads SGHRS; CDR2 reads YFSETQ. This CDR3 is CASSLLAGDSNQPQHF. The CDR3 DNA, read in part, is TGCGCCAGCAGCTTATTGGCGGGAGATAGCAATCAGCCC. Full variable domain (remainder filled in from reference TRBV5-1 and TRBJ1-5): KAGVTQTPRYLIKTRGQQVTLSCSPISGHRSVSWYQQTPGQGLQFLFEYFSETQRNKGNFPGRFSGRQFSNSRSEMNVSTLELGDSALYLCASSLLAGDSNQPQHFGDGTRLSIL.

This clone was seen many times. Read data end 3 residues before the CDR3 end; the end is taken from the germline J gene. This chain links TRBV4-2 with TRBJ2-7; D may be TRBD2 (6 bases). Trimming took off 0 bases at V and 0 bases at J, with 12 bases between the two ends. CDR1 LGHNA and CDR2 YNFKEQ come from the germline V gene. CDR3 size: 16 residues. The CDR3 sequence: CASSQDRGGPSYEQYF. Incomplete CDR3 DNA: TGTGCCAGCAGCCAAGATAGAGGAGGGCCCTCCTACGAG.

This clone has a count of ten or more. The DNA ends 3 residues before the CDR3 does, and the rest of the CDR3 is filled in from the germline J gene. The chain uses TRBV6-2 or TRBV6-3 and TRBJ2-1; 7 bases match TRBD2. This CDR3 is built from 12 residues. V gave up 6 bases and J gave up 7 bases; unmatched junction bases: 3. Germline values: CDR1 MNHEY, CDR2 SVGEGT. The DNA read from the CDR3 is TGTGCCAGCAGAGGCGGGAGTAATGAG. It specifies CASRGGSNE. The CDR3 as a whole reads CASRGGSNEQFF.

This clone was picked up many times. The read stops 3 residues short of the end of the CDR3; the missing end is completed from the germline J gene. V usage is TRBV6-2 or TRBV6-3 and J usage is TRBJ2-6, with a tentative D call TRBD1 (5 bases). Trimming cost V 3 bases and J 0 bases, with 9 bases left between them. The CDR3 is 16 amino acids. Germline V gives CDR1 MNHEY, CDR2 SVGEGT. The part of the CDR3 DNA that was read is TGTGCCAGCAGTTATGGGGCGAGCTCTGGGGCCAACGTC. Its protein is CASSYGASSGANV. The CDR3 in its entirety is CASSYGASSGANVLTF.

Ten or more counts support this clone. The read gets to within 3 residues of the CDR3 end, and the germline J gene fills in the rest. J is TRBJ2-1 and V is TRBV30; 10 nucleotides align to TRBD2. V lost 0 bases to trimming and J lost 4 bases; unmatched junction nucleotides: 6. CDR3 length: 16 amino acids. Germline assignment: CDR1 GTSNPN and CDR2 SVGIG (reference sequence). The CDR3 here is CAWSVPWTSGYNEQFF. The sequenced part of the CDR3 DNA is TGTGCCTGGAGTGTCCCCTGGACTAGCGGTTACAATGAG.

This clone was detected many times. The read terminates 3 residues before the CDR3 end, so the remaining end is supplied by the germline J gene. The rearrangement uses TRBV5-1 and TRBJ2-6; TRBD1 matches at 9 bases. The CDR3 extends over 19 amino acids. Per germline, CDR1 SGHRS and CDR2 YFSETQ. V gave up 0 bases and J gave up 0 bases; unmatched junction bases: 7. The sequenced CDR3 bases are TGCGCCAGCAGCTTGGGACAGGGGGGGGAAAACTCTGGGGCCAACGTC. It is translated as CASSLGQGGENSGANV. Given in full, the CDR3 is CASSLGQGGENSGANVLTF. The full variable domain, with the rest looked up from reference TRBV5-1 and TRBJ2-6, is KAGVTQTPRYLIKTRGQQVTLSCSPISGHRSVSWYQQTPGQGLQFLFEYFSETQRNKGNFPGRFSGRQFSNSRSEMNVSTLELGDSALYLCASSLGQGGENSGANVLTFGAGSRLTVL.

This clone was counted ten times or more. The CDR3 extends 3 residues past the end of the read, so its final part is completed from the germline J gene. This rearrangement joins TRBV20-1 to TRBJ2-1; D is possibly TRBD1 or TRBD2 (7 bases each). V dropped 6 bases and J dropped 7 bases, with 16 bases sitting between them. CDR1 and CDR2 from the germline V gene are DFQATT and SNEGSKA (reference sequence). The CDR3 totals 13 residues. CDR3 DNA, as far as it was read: TGCAGTGCAGGGGGGAGGGGGCGGAATGAG. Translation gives CSAGGRGRNE. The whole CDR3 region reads CSAGGRGRNEQFF.

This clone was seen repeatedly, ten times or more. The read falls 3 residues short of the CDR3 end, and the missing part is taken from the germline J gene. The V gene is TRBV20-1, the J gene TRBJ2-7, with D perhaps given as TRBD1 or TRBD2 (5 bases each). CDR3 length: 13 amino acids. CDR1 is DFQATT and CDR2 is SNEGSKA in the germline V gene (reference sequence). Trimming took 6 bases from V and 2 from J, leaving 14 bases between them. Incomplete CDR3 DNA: TGCAGTGCCGAGGGGCCTCCTACCTACGAG. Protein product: CSAEGPPTYE. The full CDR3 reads CSAEGPPTYEQYF.

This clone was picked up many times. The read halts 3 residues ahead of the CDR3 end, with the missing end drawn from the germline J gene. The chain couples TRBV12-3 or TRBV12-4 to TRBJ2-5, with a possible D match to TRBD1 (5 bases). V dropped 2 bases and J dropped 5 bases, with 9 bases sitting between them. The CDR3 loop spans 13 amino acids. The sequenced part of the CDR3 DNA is TGTGCCAGCAGTTTACGGACACTGGAGACC. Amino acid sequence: CASSLRTLET. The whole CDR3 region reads CASSLRTLETQYF.

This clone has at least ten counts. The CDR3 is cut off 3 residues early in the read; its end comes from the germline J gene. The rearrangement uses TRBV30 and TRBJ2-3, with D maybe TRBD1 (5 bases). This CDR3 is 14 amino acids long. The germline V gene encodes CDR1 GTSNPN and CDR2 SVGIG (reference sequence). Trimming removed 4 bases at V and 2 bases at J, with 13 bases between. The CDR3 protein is CAWKRQSHTDTQYF. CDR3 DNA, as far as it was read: TGTGCCTGGAAAAGACAGAGCCACACAGATACG. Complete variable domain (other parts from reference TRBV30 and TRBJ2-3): SQTIHQWPATLVQPVGSPLSLECTVEGTSNPNLYWYRQAAGRGLQLLFYSVGIGQISSEVPQNLSASRPQDRQFILSSKKLLLSDSGFYLCAWKRQSHTDTQYFGPGTRLTVL.